A selection of T cell receptor beta chains follows, all from one sample in a study of cytomegalovirus exposure and HLA in healthy donors. Some clones are missing from TCRdb's copy, which holds only in-frame ones; the method was immunoSEQ multiplex PCR. The repertoire holds 110,000 or so clones, about 68% seen once, with around 4.2% in the top ten. Sample: PBMCs. These receptors all stem from a woman aged 40 to 50 in good health and CMV-seropositive. CDR3s include the opening cysteine and the closing phenylalanine or tryptophan. A D gene is named only where the DNA matches it firmly. Expanded clones are given a class, and other clones once, few, many or no size at all.

clone_size: .
j_call: TRBJ1-1
cdr3_length: 11
v_call: TRBV30
d_call: .
cdr3_aa: CARMRGTEAFF
cdr3_nt: TGTGCCCGGATGCGGGGCACTGAAGCTTTCTTT

clone_size: once
j_call: TRBJ2-2
cdr3_length: 13
v_call: TRBV2
d_call: .
cdr3_aa: CASRYRDTGELFF
cdr3_nt: TGTGCCAGCAGGTACAGGGATACCGGGGAGCTGTTTTTT

clone_size: .
j_call: TRBJ2-2
cdr3_length: 14
v_call: TRBV7-5
d_call: .
cdr3_aa: CARSPPGGPGELFF
cdr3_nt: TGTGCCAGAAGCCCTCCGGGGGGGCCAGGGGAGCTGTTTTTT

clone_size: .
j_call: TRBJ2-7
cdr3_length: 14
v_call: TRBV6-1
d_call: .
cdr3_aa: CASSDQGGSYEQYF
cdr3_nt: TGTGCCAGCAGTGACCAGGGTGGCTCCTACGAGCAGTACTTC

clone_size: once
j_call: TRBJ1-3
cdr3_length: 16
v_call: TRBV4-3
d_call: .
cdr3_aa: CASSHLKGSSGNTIYF
cdr3_nt: TGCGCCAGCAGCCATCTTAAAGGGAGCTCTGGAAACACCATATATTTT

clone_size: few
j_call: TRBJ2-3
cdr3_length: 17
v_call: TRBV7-3
d_call: TRBD2
cdr3_aa: CASSLTPGLAGTDTQYF
cdr3_nt: TGTGCCAGCAGCTTAACTCCGGGACTAGCGGGCACAGATACGCAGTATTTT

clone_size: .
j_call: TRBJ2-7
cdr3_length: 15
v_call: TRBV6-5
d_call: TRBD1
cdr3_aa: CASSNPGTAFYEQYF
cdr3_nt: TGTGCCAGCAGTAACCCCGGGACAGCTTTTTACGAGCAGTACTTC

clone_size: .
j_call: TRBJ1-1
cdr3_length: 15
v_call: TRBV6-1
d_call: .
cdr3_aa: CASNPALYRETEAFF
cdr3_nt: TGTGCCAGCAACCCTGCACTGTACAGGGAGACTGAAGCTTTCTTT

clone_size: .
j_call: TRBJ1-5
cdr3_length: 16
v_call: TRBV19
d_call: TRBD1
cdr3_aa: CASSISSGGGNQPQHF
cdr3_nt: TGTGCCAGTAGTATAAGTTCAGGGGGAGGCAATCAGCCCCAGCATTTT

clone_size: .
j_call: TRBJ2-7
cdr3_length: 18
v_call: TRBV27
d_call: TRBD2
cdr3_aa: CASSSSPHTSGNTYEQYF
cdr3_nt: TGTGCCAGCAGTTCATCCCCCCATACTAGCGGGAATACCTACGAGCAGTACTTC

clone_size: few
j_call: TRBJ2-1
cdr3_length: 13
v_call: TRBV10-3
d_call: TRBD2
cdr3_aa: CAISVWGGNEQFF
cdr3_nt: TGTGCCATCAGTGTCTGGGGGGGCAATGAGCAGTTCTTC

clone_size: few
j_call: TRBJ2-5
cdr3_length: 17
v_call: TRBV7-3
d_call: TRBD2
cdr3_aa: CASSSPGAGGGKETQYF
cdr3_nt: TGTGCCAGCAGCTCCCCCGGGGCGGGGGGCGGGAAAGAGACCCAGTACTTC

clone_size: once
j_call: TRBJ2-7
cdr3_length: 16
v_call: TRBV18
d_call: TRBD2
cdr3_aa: CASSPNSLAGVYEQYF
cdr3_nt: TGTGCCAGCTCACCGAACTCACTAGCGGGAGTTTACGAGCAGTACTTC

clone_size: .
j_call: TRBJ2-3
cdr3_length: 14
v_call: TRBV9
d_call: TRBD1
cdr3_aa: CASNWGQGEDTQYF
cdr3_nt: TGTGCCAGCAATTGGGGACAGGGAGAAGATACGCAGTATTTT

clone_size: .
j_call: TRBJ2-3
cdr3_length: 15
v_call: TRBV5-1
d_call: .
cdr3_aa: CASSFNPGSTDTQYF
cdr3_nt: TGCGCCAGCAGTTTCAACCCGGGGAGTACAGATACGCAGTATTTT

clone_size: few
j_call: TRBJ2-7
cdr3_length: 13
v_call: TRBV18
d_call: .
cdr3_aa: CASSLGQNYEQYF
cdr3_nt: TGTGCCAGCTCACTTGGACAGAACTACGAGCAGTACTTC

clone_size: .
j_call: TRBJ2-3
cdr3_length: 15
v_call: TRBV4-3
d_call: .
cdr3_aa: CASSQDPAGTDTQYF
cdr3_nt: TGCGCCAGCAGCCAAGACCCCGCGGGCACAGATACGCAGTATTTT

clone_size: .
j_call: TRBJ1-2
cdr3_length: 14
v_call: TRBV30
d_call: .
cdr3_aa: CAWSAAPGEFGYTF
cdr3_nt: TGTGCCTGGAGTGCGGCCCCGGGGGAGTTCGGCTACACCTTC

clone_size: medium-sized
j_call: TRBJ1-1
cdr3_length: 13
v_call: TRBV19
d_call: .
cdr3_aa: CASSKTGNTEAFF
cdr3_nt: TGTGCCAGTAGTAAGACAGGGAACACTGAAGCTTTCTTT

clone_size: once
j_call: TRBJ1-5
cdr3_length: 14
v_call: TRBV19
d_call: .
cdr3_aa: CASSIKGGNQPQHF
cdr3_nt: TGTGCCAGTAGTATCAAAGGGGGCAATCAGCCCCAGCATTTT

clone_size: .
j_call: TRBJ1-2
cdr3_length: 17
v_call: TRBV9
d_call: TRBD1
cdr3_aa: CASTGGTALYSNYGYTF
cdr3_nt: TGTGCCAGCACGGGGGGGACAGCCCTATACTCAAACTATGGCTACACCTTC

clone_size: .
j_call: TRBJ1-5
cdr3_length: 13
v_call: TRBV28
d_call: .
cdr3_aa: CAGRGGANQPQHF
cdr3_nt: TGTGCCGGCCGGGGAGGGGCAAATCAGCCCCAGCATTTT

clone_size: once
j_call: TRBJ1-4
cdr3_length: 13
v_call: TRBV29-1
d_call: TRBD1
cdr3_aa: CSGAGDRGEKLFF
cdr3_nt: TGCAGCGGTGCAGGGGACAGGGGTGAAAAACTGTTTTTT

clone_size: .
j_call: TRBJ2-7
cdr3_length: 14
v_call: TRBV7-9
d_call: TRBD1
cdr3_aa: CASSLYGTGGEQYF
cdr3_nt: TGTGCCAGCAGCTTATATGGGACAGGGGGAGAGCAGTACTTC

clone_size: .
j_call: TRBJ1-1
cdr3_length: 12
v_call: TRBV5-6
d_call: .
cdr3_aa: CASSLTGTEAFF
cdr3_nt: TGTGCCAGCAGCTTGACAGGGACTGAAGCTTTCTTT

clone_size: .
j_call: TRBJ1-2
cdr3_length: 13
v_call: TRBV7-9
d_call: .
cdr3_aa: CASSLDGRGTFTF
cdr3_nt: TGTGCCAGCAGCTTAGATGGCAGGGGCACGTTTACCTTC

clone_size: .
j_call: TRBJ1-1
cdr3_length: 15
v_call: TRBV7-3
d_call: TRBD1
cdr3_aa: CASSYGGTGSSEAFF
cdr3_nt: TGTGCCAGCAGCTACGGAGGGACAGGAAGCTCTGAAGCTTTCTTT

clone_size: few
j_call: TRBJ2-7
cdr3_length: 13
v_call: TRBV11-3
d_call: .
cdr3_aa: CASSFRAAYEQYF
cdr3_nt: TGTGCCAGCAGCTTCAGGGCAGCGTACGAGCAGTACTTC

clone_size: .
j_call: TRBJ2-7
cdr3_length: 15
v_call: TRBV11-1
d_call: TRBD1
cdr3_aa: CASSPATGARYEQYF
cdr3_nt: TGTGCCAGCAGCCCAGCCACAGGGGCCAGATACGAGCAGTACTTC

clone_size: .
j_call: TRBJ2-2
cdr3_length: 14
v_call: TRBV19
d_call: .
cdr3_aa: CASKGSRTTGELFF
cdr3_nt: TGTGCCAGTAAGGGCAGTAGGACTACCGGGGAGCTGTTTTTT

clone_size: .
j_call: TRBJ2-1
cdr3_length: 14
v_call: TRBV7-3
d_call: TRBD1
cdr3_aa: CASSEDRSYNEQFF
cdr3_nt: TGTGCCAGCAGCGAGGACAGGTCCTACAATGAGCAGTTCTTC

clone_size: .
j_call: TRBJ1-2
cdr3_length: 15
v_call: TRBV9
d_call: TRBD1
cdr3_aa: CASSDPGTDPYGYTF
cdr3_nt: TGTGCCAGCAGCGACCCCGGGACAGATCCCTATGGCTACACCTTC

clone_size: few
j_call: TRBJ1-2
cdr3_length: 16
v_call: TRBV18
d_call: TRBD1
cdr3_aa: CASSPTAGQGGYGYTF
cdr3_nt: TGTGCCAGCTCACCCACGGCGGGACAGGGTGGGTATGGCTACACCTTC

clone_size: .
j_call: TRBJ2-5
cdr3_length: 14
v_call: TRBV6-1
d_call: TRBD1
cdr3_aa: CASRAPGQGETQYF
cdr3_nt: TGTGCCAGCAGGGCCCCGGGACAGGGAGAGACCCAGTACTTC

clone_size: .
j_call: TRBJ2-1
cdr3_length: 12
v_call: TRBV19
d_call: .
cdr3_aa: CASSTVANEQFF
cdr3_nt: TGTGCCAGTAGTACCGTAGCCAATGAGCAGTTCTTC

clone_size: .
j_call: TRBJ2-7
cdr3_length: 14
v_call: TRBV29-1
d_call: .
cdr3_aa: CSVEDTAPNLEQYF
cdr3_nt: TGCAGCGTTGAAGATACAGCCCCGAACCTCGAGCAGTACTTC

clone_size: .
j_call: TRBJ1-2
cdr3_length: 16
v_call: TRBV7-8
d_call: .
cdr3_aa: CASSPAGLEADYGYTF
cdr3_nt: TGTGCCAGCAGCCCAGCCGGACTTGAGGCAGACTATGGCTACACCTTC

clone_size: .
j_call: TRBJ2-6
cdr3_length: 18
v_call: TRBV4-2
d_call: TRBD1
cdr3_aa: CASSQESDRAAGANVLTF
cdr3_nt: TGTGCCAGCAGCCAAGAATCCGACAGGGCAGCTGGGGCCAACGTCCTGACTTTC

clone_size: .
j_call: TRBJ2-3
cdr3_length: 15
v_call: TRBV5-4
d_call: TRBD2
cdr3_aa: CAGRTSGMFTDTQYF
cdr3_nt: TGTGCCGGACGGACTAGCGGGATGTTCACAGATACGCAGTATTTT

clone_size: .
j_call: TRBJ1-5
cdr3_length: 14
v_call: TRBV5-4
d_call: .
cdr3_aa: CASSREGVDQPQHF
cdr3_nt: TGTGCCAGCAGCCGCGAGGGGGTGGATCAGCCCCAGCATTTT

clone_size: few
j_call: TRBJ2-3
cdr3_length: 14
v_call: TRBV15
d_call: .
cdr3_aa: CATSPRVFTDTQYF
cdr3_nt: TGTGCCACCAGCCCCCGGGTCTTCACAGATACGCAGTATTTT

clone_size: .
j_call: TRBJ1-2
cdr3_length: 13
v_call: TRBV10-3
d_call: .
cdr3_aa: CAISGQANYGYTF
cdr3_nt: TGTGCCATCAGTGGGCAGGCTAACTATGGCTACACCTTC

clone_size: .
j_call: TRBJ2-5
cdr3_length: 11
v_call: TRBV20-1
d_call: .
cdr3_aa: CSARAGGTQYF
cdr3_nt: TGCAGTGCTAGAGCCGGCGGGACCCAGTACTTC

clone_size: .
j_call: TRBJ1-2
cdr3_length: 14
v_call: TRBV5-6
d_call: .
cdr3_aa: CASSFGSRFGGYTF
cdr3_nt: TGTGCCAGCAGCTTCGGGAGCCGATTTGGTGGCTACACCTTC

clone_size: .
j_call: TRBJ2-1
cdr3_length: 11
v_call: TRBV7-9
d_call: TRBD1
cdr3_aa: CASSLEGAQFF
cdr3_nt: TGTGCCAGCAGCTTAGAGGGGGCGCAGTTCTTC

clone_size: .
j_call: TRBJ2-5
cdr3_length: 16
v_call: TRBV9
d_call: TRBD2
cdr3_aa: CASSVGLAGGGETQYF
cdr3_nt: TGTGCCAGCAGCGTTGGACTAGCGGGGGGTGGGGAGACCCAGTACTTC

clone_size: .
j_call: TRBJ1-6
cdr3_length: 12
v_call: TRBV11-2
d_call: .
cdr3_aa: CASSSPVSPLHF
cdr3_nt: TGTGCCAGCAGCTCCCCCGTTTCACCCCTCCACTTT

clone_size: once
j_call: TRBJ1-6
cdr3_length: 16
v_call: TRBV2
d_call: TRBD1
cdr3_aa: CASSEPRQGWNSPLHF
cdr3_nt: TGTGCCAGCAGTGAACCCCGACAGGGATGGAATTCACCCCTCCACTTT

clone_size: .
j_call: TRBJ1-6
cdr3_length: 14
v_call: TRBV6-5
d_call: TRBD1
cdr3_aa: CASTDRASRSPLHF
cdr3_nt: TGTGCCAGCACCGACAGGGCCTCTCGGTCACCCCTCCACTTT

clone_size: .
j_call: TRBJ1-4
cdr3_length: 15
v_call: TRBV9
d_call: .
cdr3_aa: CASSVGGGRGEKLFF
cdr3_nt: TGTGCCAGCAGCGTGGGCGGAGGACGAGGTGAAAAACTGTTTTTT